The next 14 T cell receptor beta chains were all read from a single sample in a study of T cells in Graves' hyperthyroidism and ophthalmopathy. From RNA transcripts, TCR beta CDR3 regions were amplified. HTBI primers drove first-round RT-PCR of the TCR CDR3. TCRdb used MiXCR to reprocess the multiplex PCR reads, holding one entry per CDR3 protein. In the table there are about 720,000 distinct CDR3 sequences, about 16% of which are singletons. Sequencing was performed on blood. The receptors here all came from a man younger than 35 with Graves' hyperthyroidism.

This clonotype appeared a few times. V usage is TRBV27 and J usage is TRBJ1-6, with D uncertain. Germline values: CDR1 MNHEY, CDR2 SMNVEV (reference sequence). V was clipped by 6 bases and J by 0 bases, with 9 bases between them. There are 15 residues in the CDR3. The CDR3 loop reads CASRSPSSYNSPLHF. For the CDR3, the DNA is TGTGCCAGCAGGAGCCCTAGCTCCTATAATTCACCCCTCCACTTT.

V is TRBV20-1 and J is TRBJ2-6; D unresolved. The CDR3 runs to 16 residues. V lost 1 base and J 0 bases, leaving 10 bases between the germline ends. CDR1 and CDR2 (germline): DFQATT, SNEGSKA (reference sequence). CDR3 DNA sequence: TGCAGTGCTAGAGTTGGACCCTCCTCTGGGGCCAACGTCCTGACTTTC. Amino acid sequence: CSARVGPSSGANVLTF.

This chain uses TRBV29-1 with TRBJ2-5; the D is unclear. This CDR3 has 10 amino acids. CDR1 SQVTM and CDR2 ANQGSEA come from the germline V gene. Trimming left V 4 bases short and J 5 bases short, with 5 bases between. For the CDR3, the DNA is TGCAGCGTTGGAAGGGAGACCCAGTACTTC. Encoded protein: CSVGRETQYF.

The rearrangement links TRBV30 to TRBJ1-1; possibly TRBD1 for D (5 bases). Germline V CDR1 and CDR2: GTSNPN, SVGIG (reference sequence). The CDR3 sequence is 12 residues long. Between the trimmed V and J ends, which lost 5 bases and 4 bases, there was a span of 11 bases. The CDR3 region has the DNA TGTGCCTGGGGTCAGGGTTCCACTGAAGCTTTCTTT. Translated, it gives CAWGQGSTEAFF.

The rearrangement joins TRBV29-1 to TRBJ2-5, with a tentative D call TRBD1 (6 bases). The CDR3 is 11 amino acids. Germline V gene sequence: CDR1 SQVTM, CDR2 ANQGSEA. The V end lost 6 bases, the J end lost 3 bases, and 8 bases lay between the germline ends. The CDR3 is CSVGTKETQYF. For the CDR3, the DNA is TGCAGCGTGGGGACAAAAGAGACCCAGTACTTC.

A word on this clonotype: No conserved phenylalanine or tryptophan ends this CDR3, so it is likely a read error. The chain carries TRBV20-1 and TRBJ2-7; weak D call: TRBD1 (6 bases). Germline CDR1 is DFQATT and CDR2 is SNEGSKA (reference sequence). CDR3 size: 13 residues. Between the trimmed V and J ends, which lost 3 bases and 0 bases, there was a span of 9 bases. CDR3 region: CSASRDTSYEQYL. The CDR3 coding sequence is TGCAGTGCTAGCCGGGACACCTCCTACGAGCAGTACCTC.

The rearrangement uses TRBV27 and TRBJ1-1; D is unclear. Trimming took 8 bases from V and 2 from J, leaving 9 bases between them. The length of the CDR3 is 12 residues. Germline V lookup: CDR1 MNHEY, CDR2 SMNVEV (reference sequence). CDR3 loop: CASQDFNTEAFF. The CDR3 DNA follows: TGTGCCAGCCAGGACTTCAACACTGAAGCTTTCTTT.

Ten or more counts support this clonotype. V usage is TRBV5-1 and J usage is TRBJ2-3; 7 nucleotides agree with TRBD1. This CDR3 comprises 15 residues. In germline, CDR1 is SGHRS, CDR2 YFSETQ. J was trimmed by 2 bases and V by 0 bases; bases with no gene match: 3. CDR3 loop: CASSLGGTATDTQYF. The CDR3 region has the DNA TGCGCCAGCAGCTTGGGTGGGACAGCCACAGATACGCAGTATTTT.

This clonotype showed up many times. V gene TRBV20-1 combines with J gene TRBJ1-5, with 7 nucleotides matching TRBD1. This CDR3 is built from 16 residues. Per germline, CDR1 DFQATT and CDR2 SNEGSKA (reference sequence). Trimming at V came to 6 bases and at J to 4 bases, leaving 15 bases not matched to a gene. CDR3 bases: TGCAGTGCCGGGACGGACAGGCTCGGGAGGAATCAGCCCCAGCATTTT. It encodes CSAGTDRLGRNQPQHF.

This clonotype was seen repeatedly, ten times or more. The rearrangement uses TRBV20-1 and TRBJ2-1; 8 bases map to TRBD2. Germline V gene lookup returns CDR1 DFQATT and CDR2 SNEGSKA (reference sequence). The CDR3 is 14 amino acids. V trimming: 3 bases; J trimming: 7 bases; junction bases outside the gene matches: 8. The CDR3, as DNA: TGCAGTGCTAGTAGGGTAGCGGGACTAAATGAGCAGTTCTTC. This gives the protein CSASRVAGLNEQFF.

The chain uses TRBV19 and TRBJ2-2; the match to TRBD1 covers 7 bases. V gave up 7 bases and J gave up 0 bases; unmatched junction bases: 5. CDR3 length: 15 amino acids. Germline V gene data show CDR1 as LNHDA and CDR2 as SQIVND (reference sequence). In nucleotides, the CDR3 is TGTGCCAGTAACCGGGACAGAGCGAACACCGGGGAGCTGTTTTTT. Amino acid sequence: CASNRDRANTGELFF.

The gene calls are TRBV10-3 and TRBJ2-1; 8 nucleotides align to TRBD2. V lost 3 bases to trimming and J lost 2 bases; unmatched junction nucleotides: 6. Per the germline V gene, CDR1 is ENHRY and CDR2 is SYGVKD. The length of the CDR3 is 16 residues. This CDR3 is CAISEKAGVTYNEQFF. The DNA of the CDR3 is TGTGCCATCAGTGAAAAAGCGGGAGTAACCTACAATGAGCAGTTCTTC.

This clonotype was found many times. The chain uses TRBV28 and TRBJ2-7, with 9 bases aligning to TRBD1. The CDR3 spans 15 residues. Germline CDR1 and CDR2: MDHEN and SYDVKM. V was pared by 6 bases and J by 4 bases, with 10 bases of the junction left unmatched. The CDR3 DNA sequence: TGTGCCAGCAGCCAAAACAGGGGGCGCGGATACGAGCAGTACTTC. Translating it yields CASSQNRGRGYEQYF.

This clonotype was recorded many times. This chain uses TRBV6-2 or TRBV6-3 with TRBJ1-2, with TRBD1 identical over 8 bases. Germline CDR1 is MNHEY and CDR2 is SVGEGT. V lost 2 bases, J lost 2 bases, and 4 bases stayed unmatched. The CDR3 extends over 15 amino acids. The CDR3 protein is CASSYLTGENYGYTF. The CDR3 nucleotides are TGTGCCAGCAGTTACCTGACAGGGGAGAACTATGGCTACACCTTC.